Presented here are 13 T cell receptor beta chains from one specimen sequenced in a study of blood T cells in healthy people across ages. It was with a sample-barcoded 5' primer and a J-beta primer mix that a second PCR of roughly 7 to 12 cycles was run. TCRdb called the 5' RACE reads again in MiXCR, with one record for every CDR3 protein. The table lists about 780,000 distinct CDR3 sequences, roughly 26% of them singletons, with 3% in the top ten. These same records also appear under a second study, on T cells of mothers and their children.

Sequenced sample: blood. The receptors derive from a boy aged 5-17 years in good health.

J is TRBJ1-4 and V is TRBV7-8; TRBD1 matches 7 bases. Trimming removed 3 bases from V and 10 bases from J; junction bases left unmatched: 11. This CDR3 region has 15 residues. CDR1 is SGHVS, CDR2 FQNEAQ, per germline. The chain's CDR3 is CASSFRGPDQAKLFF. CDR3 nucleotides: TGTGCCAGCAGCTTTAGGGGGCCAGACCAGGCAAAACTGTTTTTT.

In this sample, this clonotype turned up many times. The chain joins TRBV7-2 to TRBJ2-5; 8 bases are shared with TRBD2. Germline V gives CDR1 SGHTA, CDR2 FQGNSA. The CDR3 length is 14 residues. J lost 4 bases, V lost 5 bases, and 6 bases had no gene match. This chain's CDR3 is CASSPGLATETQYF. In nucleotides, the CDR3 is TGTGCCAGCAGCCCTGGACTAGCCACAGAGACCCAGTACTTC.

V and J are TRBV12-3 or TRBV12-4 and TRBJ2-7; perhaps D is TRBD1 or TRBD2 (5 bases each). V was pared by 7 bases and J by 7 bases, with 17 bases between. The CDR3 sequence is 13 residues long. Here the CDR3 DNA reads TGTGCCAGCACCCGGGACCTAGGCCGGGAGCAGTACTTC. It translates to CASTRDLGREQYF.

This sequence joins TRBV29-1 and TRBJ2-5; 8 bases align to TRBD2. The J call is doubtful: the DNA matches TRBJ2-7 better. The CDR3 covers 12 residues. Germline V gene data show CDR1 as SQVTM and CDR2 as ANQGSEA. CDR3 residues: CSVTSGSYEQYF. CDR3 coding DNA: TGCAGCGTTACTAGCGGCTCCTACGAGCAGTACTTC.

This chain uses TRBV6-1 with TRBJ1-2; the D gene is possibly TRBD1 (5 bases). Germline CDR1 and CDR2: MNHNS and SASEGT. This CDR3 region has 14 residues. V gave up 2 bases and J gave up 8 bases, with 15 bases separating them. The CDR3 loop reads CASSERGEVDGYTF. CDR3 DNA: TGTGCCAGCAGTGAAAGAGGGGAGGTAGACGGCTACACCTTC.

This clonotype has ten or more counts. The rearrangement joins TRBV7-8 to TRBJ2-5; 7 nucleotides match TRBD2. Germline CDR1 is SGHVS and CDR2 is FQNEAQ. The CDR3 runs 14 residues. J gave up 2 bases and V 3 bases, and 3 bases lay outside the gene matches. In DNA, the CDR3 is TGTGCCAGCAGCTTGTGGGGGGGGCAAGAGACCCAGTACTTC. Its translation is CASSLWGGQETQYF.

The chain recombines TRBV9 with TRBJ1-2; possible D gene TRBD1, 6 bases. CDR3 length: 15 residues. From germline, CDR1 is SGDLS and CDR2 YYNGEE. V lost 2 bases and J 3 bases, leaving 14 bases between the germline ends. CDR3 in amino acids: CASSVGTSGDYGYTF. The CDR3 nucleotides are TGTGCCAGCAGCGTCGGGACCTCAGGGGACTATGGCTACACCTTC.

This rearrangement joins TRBV20-1 to TRBJ1-5, with unresolved D. Germline assignment: CDR1 DFQATT and CDR2 SNEGSKA (reference sequence). Trimming removed 2 bases at V and 4 bases at J, with 6 bases between. The CDR3 length is 12 residues. Here the CDR3 reads CSARFGNQPQHF. Here the CDR3 DNA reads TGCAGTGCTAGATTTGGAAATCAGCCCCAGCATTTT.

This chain connects TRBV2 to TRBJ1-4, with D perhaps TRBD1 (6 bases). In germline, CDR1 is SNHLY, CDR2 FYNNEI. V lost 6 bases to trimming and J lost 5 bases, with 13 bases between them. CDR3 size: 14 residues. The CDR3, as DNA: TGTGCCAGCAGAACAGGGAGGGGAAATGAAAAACTGTTTTTT. Translation gives CASRTGRGNEKLFF.

The V gene is TRBV9, the J gene TRBJ2-3, with D perhaps given as TRBD1 or TRBD2 (5 bases each). From germline, CDR1 is SGDLS and CDR2 YYNGEE. The CDR3 has 15 amino acids. The V end lost 2 bases, the J end lost 1 base, and 11 bases lay between the germline ends. CDR3 DNA sequence: TGTGCCAGCAGCGTCAGGGACGGAGGCACAGATACGCAGTATTTT. This gives the protein CASSVRDGGTDTQYF.

V is TRBV20-1 and J is TRBJ1-4; the D gene is possibly TRBD1 (6 bases). Germline V lookup: CDR1 DFQATT, CDR2 SNEGSKA (reference sequence). Trimming left V 4 bases short and J 10 bases short, with 10 bases between. This CDR3 comprises 11 residues. In DNA, the CDR3 is TGCAGTGCTATGGGGGCAGGAAAACTGTTTTTT. This translates into CSAMGAGKLFF.

This clonotype has a handful of counts. The chain carries TRBV5-6 and TRBJ2-1; 7 bases map to TRBD2. Near its end, the DNA agrees better with TRBJ2-5, so the J call may be wrong. The germline V gene has CDR1 SGHDT and CDR2 YYEEEE. The CDR3 contains 14 residues. CDR3 residues: CASSYGGGAETQYF. CDR3 coding DNA: TGTGCCAGCAGTTACGGCGGGGGAGCAGAGACCCAGTACTTC.

This clonotype appeared a few times. The chain couples TRBV24-1 to TRBJ2-3; TRBD2 is a possible D gene (6 bases). The CDR3 extends over 13 amino acids. The V end lost 7 bases, the J end lost 2 bases, and 9 bases lay between the germline ends. CDR1 KGHDR and CDR2 SFDVKD come from the germline V gene. The DNA of the CDR3 is TGTGCCACCAGCGGGAGACTCACAGATACGCAGTATTTT. Its protein product is CATSGRLTDTQYF.